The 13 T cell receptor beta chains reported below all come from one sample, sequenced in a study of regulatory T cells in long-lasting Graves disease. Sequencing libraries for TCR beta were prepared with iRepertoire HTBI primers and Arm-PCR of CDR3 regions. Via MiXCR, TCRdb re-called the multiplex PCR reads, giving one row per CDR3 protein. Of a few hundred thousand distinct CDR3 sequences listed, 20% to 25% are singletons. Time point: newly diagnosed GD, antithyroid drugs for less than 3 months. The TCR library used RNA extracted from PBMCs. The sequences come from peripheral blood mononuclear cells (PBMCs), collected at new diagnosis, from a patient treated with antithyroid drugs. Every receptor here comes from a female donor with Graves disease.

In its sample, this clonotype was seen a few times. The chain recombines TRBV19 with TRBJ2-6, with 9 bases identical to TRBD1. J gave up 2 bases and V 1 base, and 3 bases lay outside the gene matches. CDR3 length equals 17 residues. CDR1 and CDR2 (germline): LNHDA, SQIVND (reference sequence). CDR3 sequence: CASSIGTGAPGANVLTF. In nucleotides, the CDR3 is TGTGCCAGTAGTATAGGGACAGGGGCGCCTGGGGCCAACGTCCTGACTTTC. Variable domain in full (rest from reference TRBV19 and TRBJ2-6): DGGITQSPKYLFRKEGQNVTLSCEQNLNHDAMYWYRQDPGQGLRLIYYSQIVNDFQKGDIAEGYSVSREKKESFPLTVTSAQKNPTAFYLCASSIGTGAPGANVLTFGAGSRLTVL.

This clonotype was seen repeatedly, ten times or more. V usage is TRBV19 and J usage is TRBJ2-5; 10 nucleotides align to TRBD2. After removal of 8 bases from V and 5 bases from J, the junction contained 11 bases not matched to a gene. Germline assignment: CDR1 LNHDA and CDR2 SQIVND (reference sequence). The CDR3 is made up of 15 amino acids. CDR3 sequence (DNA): TGTGCCAGTGGCCCTAGCGGGAGCAGAAGGGAGACCCAGTACTTC. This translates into CASGPSGSRRETQYF. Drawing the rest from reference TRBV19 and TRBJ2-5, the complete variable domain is DGGITQSPKYLFRKEGQNVTLSCEQNLNHDAMYWYRQDPGQGLRLIYYSQIVNDFQKGDIAEGYSVSREKKESFPLTVTSAQKNPTAFYLCASGPSGSRRETQYFGPGTRLLVL.

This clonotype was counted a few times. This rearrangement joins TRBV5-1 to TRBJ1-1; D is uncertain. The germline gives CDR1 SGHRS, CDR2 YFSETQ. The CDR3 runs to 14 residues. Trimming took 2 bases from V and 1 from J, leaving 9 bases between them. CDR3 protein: CASSFNTRNTEAFF. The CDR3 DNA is TGCGCCAGCAGCTTTAACACCCGGAACACTGAAGCTTTCTTT.

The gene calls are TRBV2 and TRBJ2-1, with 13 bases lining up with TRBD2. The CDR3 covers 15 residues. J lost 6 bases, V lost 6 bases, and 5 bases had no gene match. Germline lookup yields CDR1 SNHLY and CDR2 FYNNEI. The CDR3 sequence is CASRGLAGRVNEQFF. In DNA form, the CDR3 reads TGTGCCAGCAGGGGACTAGCGGGAAGGGTCAATGAGCAGTTCTTC.

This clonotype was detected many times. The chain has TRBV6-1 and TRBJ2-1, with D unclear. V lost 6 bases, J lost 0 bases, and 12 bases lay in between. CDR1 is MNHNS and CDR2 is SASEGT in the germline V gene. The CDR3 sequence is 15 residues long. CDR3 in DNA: TGTGCCAGCAGCCGTGATGCAAGCTCCTACAATGAGCAGTTCTTC. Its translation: CASSRDASSYNEQFF.

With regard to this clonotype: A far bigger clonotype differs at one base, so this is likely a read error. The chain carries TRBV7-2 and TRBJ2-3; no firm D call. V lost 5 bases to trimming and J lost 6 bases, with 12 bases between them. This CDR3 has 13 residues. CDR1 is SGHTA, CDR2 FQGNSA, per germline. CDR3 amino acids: CASSLTLDDTQYF. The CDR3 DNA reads TGTGCCAGCAGCCTGACGCTTGACGATACGCAGTATTTT.

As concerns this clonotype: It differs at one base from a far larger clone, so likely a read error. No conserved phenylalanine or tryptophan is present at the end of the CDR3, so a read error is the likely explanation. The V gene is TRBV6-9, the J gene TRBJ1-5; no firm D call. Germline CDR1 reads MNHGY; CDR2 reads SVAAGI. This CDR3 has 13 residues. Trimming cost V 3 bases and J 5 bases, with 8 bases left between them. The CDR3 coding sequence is TGTGCCAGCAGTTACCAGGCCGATCAGCCCCAGCATTCT. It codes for CASSYQADQPQHS.

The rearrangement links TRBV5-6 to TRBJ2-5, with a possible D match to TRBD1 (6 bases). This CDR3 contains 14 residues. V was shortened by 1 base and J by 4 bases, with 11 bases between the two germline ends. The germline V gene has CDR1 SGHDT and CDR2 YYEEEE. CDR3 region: CASSLRGTGETQYF. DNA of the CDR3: TGTGCCAGCAGCTTGAGGGGGACCGGAGAGACCCAGTACTTC.

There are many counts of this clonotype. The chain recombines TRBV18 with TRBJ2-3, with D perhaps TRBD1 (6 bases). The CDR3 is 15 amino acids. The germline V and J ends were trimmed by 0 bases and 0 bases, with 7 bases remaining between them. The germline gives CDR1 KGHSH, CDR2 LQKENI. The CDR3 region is CASSPPGTSTDTQYF. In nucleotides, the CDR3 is TGTGCCAGCTCACCACCCGGGACAAGCACAGATACGCAGTATTTT.

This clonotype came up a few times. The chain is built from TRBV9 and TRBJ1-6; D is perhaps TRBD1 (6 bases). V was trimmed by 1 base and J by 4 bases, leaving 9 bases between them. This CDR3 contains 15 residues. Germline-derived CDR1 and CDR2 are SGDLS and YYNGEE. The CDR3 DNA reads TGTGCCAGCAGCGTAACGGACAGTTATAATTCACCCCTCCACTTT. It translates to CASSVTDSYNSPLHF.

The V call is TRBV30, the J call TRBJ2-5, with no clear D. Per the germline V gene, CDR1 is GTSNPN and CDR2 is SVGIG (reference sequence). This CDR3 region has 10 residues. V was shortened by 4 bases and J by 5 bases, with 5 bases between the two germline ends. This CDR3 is CAWMRETQYF. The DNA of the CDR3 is TGTGCCTGGATGCGGGAGACCCAGTACTTC.

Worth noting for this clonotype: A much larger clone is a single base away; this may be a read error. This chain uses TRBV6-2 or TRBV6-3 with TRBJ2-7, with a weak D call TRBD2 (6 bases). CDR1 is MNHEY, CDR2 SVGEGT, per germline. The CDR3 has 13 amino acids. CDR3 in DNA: TGTGCCGGCAGCCGTGGAGGGCACGGCGAGCAGTACTTC. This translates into CAGSRGGHGEQYF.

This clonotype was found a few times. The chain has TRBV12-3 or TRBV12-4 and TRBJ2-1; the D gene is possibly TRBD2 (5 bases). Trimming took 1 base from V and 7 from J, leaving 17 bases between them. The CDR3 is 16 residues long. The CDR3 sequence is CASSLGSGPPLNEQFF. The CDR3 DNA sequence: TGTGCCAGCAGTTTAGGGAGCGGCCCACCTCTTAATGAGCAGTTCTTC.